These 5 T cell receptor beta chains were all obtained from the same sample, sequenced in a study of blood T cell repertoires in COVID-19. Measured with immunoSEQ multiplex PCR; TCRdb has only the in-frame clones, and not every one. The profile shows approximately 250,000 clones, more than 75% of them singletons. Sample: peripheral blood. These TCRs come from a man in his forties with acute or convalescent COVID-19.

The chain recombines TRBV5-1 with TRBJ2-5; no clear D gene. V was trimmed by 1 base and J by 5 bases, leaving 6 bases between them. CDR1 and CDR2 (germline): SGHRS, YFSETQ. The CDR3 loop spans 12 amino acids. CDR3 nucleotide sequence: TGCGCCAGCAGCTTGCTATGGGAGACCCAGTACTTC. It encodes CASSLLWETQYF.

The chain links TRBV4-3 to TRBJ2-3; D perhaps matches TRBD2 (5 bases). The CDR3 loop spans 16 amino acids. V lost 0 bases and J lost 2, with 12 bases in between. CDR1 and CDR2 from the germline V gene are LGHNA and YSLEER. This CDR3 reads CASSQELGLVTDTQYF. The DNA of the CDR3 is TGCGCCAGCAGCCAAGAATTAGGACTGGTCACAGATACGCAGTATTTT.

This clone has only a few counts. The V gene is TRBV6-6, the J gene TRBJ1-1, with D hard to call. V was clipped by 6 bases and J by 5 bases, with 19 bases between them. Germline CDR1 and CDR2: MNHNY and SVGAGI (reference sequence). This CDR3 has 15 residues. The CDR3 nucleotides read TGTGCCAGCAGCGAAGTCAGAGGGTCGGGGACTGAAGCTTTCTTT. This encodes CASSEVRGSGTEAFF.

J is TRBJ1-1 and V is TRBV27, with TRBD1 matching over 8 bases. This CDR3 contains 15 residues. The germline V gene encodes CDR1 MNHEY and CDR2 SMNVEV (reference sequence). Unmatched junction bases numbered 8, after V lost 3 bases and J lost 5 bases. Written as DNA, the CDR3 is TGTGCCAGCAGTTTGGACAGGGTAGGGGGGACTGAAGCTTTCTTT. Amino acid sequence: CASSLDRVGGTEAFF.

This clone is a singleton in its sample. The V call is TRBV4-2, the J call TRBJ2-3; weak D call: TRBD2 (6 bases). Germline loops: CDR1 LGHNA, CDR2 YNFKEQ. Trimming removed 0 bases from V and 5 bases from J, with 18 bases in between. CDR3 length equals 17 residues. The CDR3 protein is CASSQDPTAGRGDTQYF. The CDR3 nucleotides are TGTGCCAGCAGCCAAGATCCAACCGCGGGGCGGGGAGATACGCAGTATTTT.